This entry describes one T cell receptor (beta chain). TCRdb keeps only in-frame clones here, not all; method: immunoSEQ multiplex PCR. The sample carries 300,000 or so clones, 70% to 90% recorded once. The sample belongs to a study of blood T cell repertoires in COVID-19. Overall study context: PBMCs, B-cell-depleted T cells, or T cells provided the cDNA or gDNA that made up the material.

Germline V gene lookup returns CDR1 MNHNS and CDR2 SASEGT. Trimming removed 5 bases from V and 6 bases from J; junction bases left unmatched: 8. CDR3 length equals 14 residues. This chain joins TRBV6-1 and TRBJ2-7; the match to TRBD1 covers 9 bases. The material sequenced was peripheral blood. This TCR was recovered from a man in his sixties or seventies with acute or convalescent COVID-19. The DNA for the CDR3 is TGTGCCAGCAGTTTCCGGGACAGGGCAGGCGAGCAGTACTTC. This encodes CASSFRDRAGEQYF.